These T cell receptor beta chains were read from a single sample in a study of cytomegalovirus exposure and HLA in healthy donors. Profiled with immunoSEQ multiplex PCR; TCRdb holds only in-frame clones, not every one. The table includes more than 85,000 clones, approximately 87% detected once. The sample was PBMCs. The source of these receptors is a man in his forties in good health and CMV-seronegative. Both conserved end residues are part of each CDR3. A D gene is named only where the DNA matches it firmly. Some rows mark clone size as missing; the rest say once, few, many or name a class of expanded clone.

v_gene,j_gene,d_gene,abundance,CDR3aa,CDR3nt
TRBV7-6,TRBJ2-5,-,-,CASSLDGLVRETQYF,TGTGCCAGCAGCTTAGATGGGCTGGTCCGGGAGACCCAGTACTTC
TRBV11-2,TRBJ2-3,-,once,CASSPRLEGTDTQYF,TGTGCCAGCAGCCCACGCCTCGAGGGCACAGATACGCAGTATTTT
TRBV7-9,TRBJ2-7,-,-,CASNGVGYEQYF,TGTGCCAGCAACGGGGTCGGCTACGAGCAGTACTTC
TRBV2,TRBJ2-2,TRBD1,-,CASSGTGNTGELFF,TGTGCCAGCAGTGGGACAGGGAACACCGGGGAGCTGTTTTTT
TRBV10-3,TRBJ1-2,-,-,CTISESRVTTVRDYGYTF,TGTACCATCAGTGAGTCGAGGGTTACCACGGTCCGCGACTATGGCTACACCTTC
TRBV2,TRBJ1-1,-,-,CASSGTALGSTEAFF,TGTGCCAGCAGTGGGACTGCTCTGGGGTCCACTGAAGCTTTCTTT
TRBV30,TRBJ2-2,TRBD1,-,CAWSRQGAGELFF,TGTGCCTGGAGTCGACAGGGGGCCGGGGAGCTGTTTTTT
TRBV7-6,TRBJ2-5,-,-,CASSLPHRDETQYF,TGTGCCAGCAGCTTACCCCACAGGGACGAGACCCAGTACTTC
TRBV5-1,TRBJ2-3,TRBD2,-,CASSRGEADTQYF,TGCGCCAGCAGTCGGGGGGAAGCAGATACGCAGTATTTT
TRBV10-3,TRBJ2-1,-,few,CAIRSLLNEQFF,TGTGCCATCAGAAGCCTACTCAATGAGCAGTTCTTC
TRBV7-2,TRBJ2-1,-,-,CASSLGGGVYNEQFF,TGTGCCAGCAGCTTAGGAGGCGGAGTGTACAATGAGCAGTTCTTC
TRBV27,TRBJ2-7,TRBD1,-,CASKRQGSSYEQYF,TGTGCCAGCAAACGACAGGGTAGCTCCTACGAGCAGTACTTC
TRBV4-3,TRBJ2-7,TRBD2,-,CASSQYITSGGTAYEQYF,TGCGCCAGCAGCCAATATATAACTAGCGGGGGGACCGCCTACGAGCAGTACTTC